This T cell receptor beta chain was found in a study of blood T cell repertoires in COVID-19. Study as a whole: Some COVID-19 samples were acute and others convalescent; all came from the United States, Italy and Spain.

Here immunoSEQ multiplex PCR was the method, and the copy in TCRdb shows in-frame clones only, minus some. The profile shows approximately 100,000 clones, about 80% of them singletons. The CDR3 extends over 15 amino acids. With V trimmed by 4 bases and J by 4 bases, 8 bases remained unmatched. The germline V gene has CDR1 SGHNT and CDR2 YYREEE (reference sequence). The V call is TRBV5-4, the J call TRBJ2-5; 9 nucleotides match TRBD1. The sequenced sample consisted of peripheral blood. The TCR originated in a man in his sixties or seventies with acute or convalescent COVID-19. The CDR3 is CASSRNRGRGETQYF. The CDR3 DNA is TGTGCCAGCAGCCGTAACAGGGGGCGCGGAGAGACCCAGTACTTC.